A selection of T cell receptor beta chains follows, all from one sample in a study of T cells after yellow fever vaccination. One entry per CDR3 protein results from TCRdb running MiXCR on the 5' RACE reads. Among some 560,000 distinct CDR3 sequences listed, roughly 21% were seen once. The sequenced sample was PBMCs, obtained 15 days after the yellow fever booster vaccination. The receptors stem from a man aged 25-45 years who received the YFV17D yellow fever vaccine. The CDR3 runs from the conserved cysteine through the conserved F or W. The order of the fields is V gene, clone size, CDR3 length, CDR3 protein. Clone size appears in some rows only: once, few, many, or a class for an expanded clone.

>TRBV20-1|many|13
CSARGGVTYEQYF
>TRBV5-1|few|14
CASSLERTTDTQYF
>TRBV7-9|.|19
CASSLRGSGGLAVSYEQYF
>TRBV20-1|.|15
CSAPVGGRFSYEQYF
>TRBV18|few|13
CASSPDGPYEQFF
>TRBV23-1|.|16
CASSGTSPRFLYEQYF
>TRBV6-2/TRBV6-3|.|14
CASTGGGYSYEQYF
>TRBV5-1|few|13
CASSLVPGNEQFF
>TRBV5-6|.|16
CASSLYFGTGVGIQYF
>TRBV5-1|.|16
CASSLGLWGHNEKLFF
>TRBV28|few|17
CASSLTATSLAKNIQYF
>TRBV10-2|many|14
CASSESPRGTEQYF
>TRBV6-2/TRBV6-3|few|16
CASSYHSGRPDGEQYF
>TRBV10-3|.|15
CAITSLAGGTDTQYF
>TRBV4-3|.|15
CASSQDPRGQETQYF
>TRBV10-2|few|15
CASSESPSGSGELFF
>TRBV29-1|.|14
CSARRGTSSYEQYF
>TRBV7-9|few|16
CASSLGPGTAYNEQFF
>TRBV9|.|15
CASSVASHPMSDQYF
>TRBV9|few|15
CASSRRLGGGHEQFF
>TRBV5-1|.|14
CASNKREGGDTQYF
>TRBV29-1|.|13
CSVEIGGAETQYF